This paragraph reports one T cell receptor (beta chain). Its specific antigen is unknown. Base qualities are not recorded, but no much larger clone differs from it by a single base. The sample comes from a study of blood T cell repertoires in COVID-19 (dated by TCRdb to 2018 to 2021). For the study in its entirety: Samples covering the acute and convalescent phases of COVID-19 were provided by collaborators in the United States, Italy and Spain. The material from the prospective study consisted of cDNA or gDNA derived from T cells, B-cell-depleted T cells, or PBMCs. Deeply sampled blood TCRbeta repertoires from subjects exposed to, actively infected with, or recovered from COVID-19 were included in the dataset. The repertoires were made available in a free public database intended to serve as a resource for research on the immune response to SARS-CoV-2. Samples were obtained from the ongoing ImmuneRACE study (first 160 participants) and from 950 to 1,500 subjects provided by 6 global collaborators. Sample metadata almost always included a de-identified subject ID, COVID-19 status, age in years and sex. Where available, HLA class I and class II types were obtained from metadata supplied by the sample provider rather than from assay-based typing.

Whole blood was collected in K2EDTA tubes by collaborating institutions according to the institutions' own protocols. For TCRbeta analysis, collaborators shipped samples in one of three forms: frozen whole blood, isolated PBMCs, or DNA extracted from either of those sample types. TCRbeta CDR3 regions were amplified from genomic DNA using the immunoSEQ Assay, a bias-controlled multiplex PCR. In the paper's pipeline: Nucleated cell counts per sample were estimated from amplification of reference gene primers within the assay. Sequence reads were collapsed and filtered to measure the absolute abundance of every unique TCRbeta CDR3 rearrangement. Productive Simpson clonality was computed per sample as the square root of Simpson's diversity index over productive rearrangements. TCRdb stores this immuneACCESS table with in-frame sequences only. Part of the clones is absent; in the studies checked, under half of the shortfall reflects unresolved V genes, and no reason is known for the rest. V, J and clone size are taken as reported in that table, and D and trimming were inferred from the DNA itself. Recorded for this sample are under 130,000 clones; over 75% of them occurred a single time. The ten largest clones capture 10% to 15% of the sample.

Per the germline V gene, SGHAT is the CDR1 and FQNNGV is the CDR2. The CDR3 numbers 16 residues from cysteine through phenylalanine. Only the CDR3 region is kept as DNA, spanning 48 bases read in frame from base 1. Deletion took 5 bases off V and 1 base off J, with a span of 17 bases between the germline ends. Overall study results and their limits: The amount of clinical and demographic metadata varied by source and participant and was provided uncurated.

The source material was peripheral blood. This clonotype originated in a human donor in a cohort sampled during active or convalescent COVID-19. The chain uses TRBV11-2 and TRBJ1-1; the D gene is possibly TRBD1, with 6 bases matching. DNA sequence: TGTGCCAGCAGCCGGGGGGCAGGGAGACAGAACACTGAAGCTTTCTTT. Translated, this is CASSRGAGRQNTEAFF.